This T cell receptor (beta chain) was documented in a study of T cell responses to AZD1222 COVID-19 vaccine (dated by TCRdb to the early 2020s). Context from the whole study: AZD1222 recipients whose second dose came at about 4 weeks and those whose second dose came at about 12 weeks were combined into one group, since spike-specific TCR depth and breadth did not differ between the two schedules. Trial participants were enrolled into age subgroups of 18-55, 56-69 and 70-plus years, which contained approximately 150, 30 and 60 TCR-sequenced participants, respectively. TCR sequencing was performed for about 250 trial participants, of whom around 200 were given two doses of AZD1222 and roughly 25 were given two doses of MenACWY control vaccine.

This clone occurred a few times. Its target antigen remains unknown. There are no base qualities to consult, and no much larger clone falls within one base. CDR1 and CDR2 (MGHRA, YSYEKL) derive from the germline V gene. Compared with germline, V lacks 0 bases and J lacks 10 bases; bases without a gene match: 16. The CDR3 starts with the cysteine, ends with the phenylalanine, and has 20 residues. Only the CDR3 portion is preserved as DNA: 60 bases, with reading frame beginning at the first base. The CDR3 regions of human TCRbeta chains were subjected to immunosequencing. For the original study's pipeline: TCRs in the repertoires were matched against a reference library of SARS-CoV-2-specific TCRs that had been generated with the MIRA antigen-specificity platform. Breadth was defined as the fraction of unique TCRs that were SARS-CoV-2-associated, and depth was defined as the fraction of total T cells that were SARS-CoV-2-associated. Using the MIRA data, every spike-specific TCR was mapped to the spike region that the TCR reacted to and assigned to either a CD4 or a CD8 class. Log10-transformed breadth and depth values were compared by one-way ANOVA with Sidak's multiple comparisons tests. TCRdb mirrors the immuneACCESS table, restricted to in-frame sequences. Some clones are absent from its copies; in checked studies, under half trace to an unresolved V gene, and the reason for the others is unknown. That table supplies the V and J calls and clone size; D and trimming were determined from the DNA. The sample records about 150,000 clones, around 91% of which are singletons. The ten largest account for under 5.5% of the sample.

Results and caveats for the whole study, not just this receptor: Participants were mostly white British and included more females than males, and it was suggested by the authors that clonal diversity may have been underestimated. A significant rise in spike-specific TCR breadth and depth was observed after two AZD1222 doses relative to day 0 and relative to MenACWY recipients. Because no day 14 peak-response samples were available, repertoires were characterized only after the peak T cell response. Conclusions about previously exposed vaccinees were limited because only six or seven AZD1222 recipients were SARS-CoV-2 seropositive at baseline. In the small 56-69-year group, the increase in depth fell short of significance, most likely because of low power. Reportedly, almost half of the unique spike-specific TCRs recognized epitopes lying outside the regions that are mutated in the B.1.351 and B.1.1.7 variants. CD4 TCRs associated with the vaccine covered the entire spike protein, and the dominant responses were in regions 160-218 and 743-854.

The time point tag for this specimen amounts to: baseline before first vaccination. Vaccinee samples came from UK trials COV001 and COV002, including a single-blind randomized controlled phase 2/3 trial of AZD1222 (ChAdOx1 nCoV-19) in healthy adults. For TCRbeta chain sequencing, PBMC samples were collected from trial participants at day 0 and at day 28 after the second dose. The chain is made from TRBV4-1 and TRBJ1-6, with TRBD1 matching 12 junction bases. The TCR was taken from an adult in good health. The sample in question was peripheral blood, obtained on day 0 of AZD1222 vaccination. The CDR3 reads as follows: CASSQDMLMGQGALGSPLHF. In nucleotide form, the sequence is TGCGCCAGCAGCCAAGATATGTTGATGGGACAGGGGGCTTTGGGGTCACCCCTCCACTTT.